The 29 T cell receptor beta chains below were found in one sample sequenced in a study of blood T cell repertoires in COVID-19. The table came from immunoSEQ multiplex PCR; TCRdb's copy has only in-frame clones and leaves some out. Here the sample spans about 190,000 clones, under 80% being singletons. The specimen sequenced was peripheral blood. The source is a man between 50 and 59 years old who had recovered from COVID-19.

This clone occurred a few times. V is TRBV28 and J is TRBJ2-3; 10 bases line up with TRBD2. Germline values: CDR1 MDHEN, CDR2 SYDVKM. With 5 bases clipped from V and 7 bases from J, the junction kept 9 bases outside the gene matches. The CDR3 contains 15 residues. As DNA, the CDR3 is TGTGCCAGCAGTCAACTAGCGGGATGGAGGTATACGCAGTATTTT. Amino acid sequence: CASSQLAGWRYTQYF. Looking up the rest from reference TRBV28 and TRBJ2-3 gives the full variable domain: DVKVTQSSRYLVKRTGEKVFLECVQDMDHENMFWYRQDPGLGLRLIYFSYDVKMKEKGDIPEGYSVSREKKERFSLILESASTNQTSMYLCASSQLAGWRYTQYFGPGTRLTVL.

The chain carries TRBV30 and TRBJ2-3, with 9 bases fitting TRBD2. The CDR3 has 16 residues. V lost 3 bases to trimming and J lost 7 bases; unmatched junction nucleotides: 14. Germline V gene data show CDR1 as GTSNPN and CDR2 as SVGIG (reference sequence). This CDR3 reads CAWSSPLAGMRNTQYF. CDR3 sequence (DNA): TGTGCCTGGAGCTCACCCCTAGCGGGAATGCGGAATACGCAGTATTTT.

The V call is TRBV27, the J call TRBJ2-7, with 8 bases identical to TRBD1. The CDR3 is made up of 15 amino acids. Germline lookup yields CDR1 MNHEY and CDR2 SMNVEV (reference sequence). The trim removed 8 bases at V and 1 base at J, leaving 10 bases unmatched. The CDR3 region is CASSRSQGASYEQYF. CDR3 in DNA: TGTGCCAGCTCCCGGAGCCAGGGGGCATCCTACGAGCAGTACTTC.

CDR3 nucleotide sequence: TGTGCCAGCAGCGTAGGGACTGAAAGGTTAGAGCAGTTCTTC. Its translation: CASSVGTERLEQFF. The chain couples TRBV9 to TRBJ2-1; TRBD2 is a possible D gene (5 bases). The CDR3 consists of 14 residues. The V gene's germline CDR1 is SGDLS and CDR2 YYNGEE. V was shortened by 0 bases and J by 10 bases, with 14 bases between the two germline ends.

The CDR3 region has the DNA TGTGCCAGCAGCTTAGGTGGGACTAGCGGGAGCTCCTACAATGAGCAGTTCTTC. Encoded protein: CASSLGGTSGSSYNEQFF. The chain recombines TRBV7-2 with TRBJ2-1, with 14 positions matching TRBD2. The CDR3 has 18 amino acids. V lost 1 base, J lost 0 bases, and 2 bases stayed unmatched. The germline V gene has CDR1 SGHTA and CDR2 FQGNSA.

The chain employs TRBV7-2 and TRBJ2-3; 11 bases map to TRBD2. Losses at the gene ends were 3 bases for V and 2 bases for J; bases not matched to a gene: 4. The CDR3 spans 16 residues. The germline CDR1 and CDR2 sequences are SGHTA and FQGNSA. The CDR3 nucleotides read TGTGCCAGCAGCTTGCTAGCGGGAGGTATCACAGATACGCAGTATTTT. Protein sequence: CASSLLAGGITDTQYF.

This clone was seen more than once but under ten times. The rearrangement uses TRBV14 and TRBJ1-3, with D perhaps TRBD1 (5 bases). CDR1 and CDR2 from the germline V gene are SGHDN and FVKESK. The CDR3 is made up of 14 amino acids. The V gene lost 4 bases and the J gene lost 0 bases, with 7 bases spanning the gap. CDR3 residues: CASSPGHSGNTIYF. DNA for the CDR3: TGTGCCAGCAGCCCAGGGCACTCTGGAAACACCATATATTTT.

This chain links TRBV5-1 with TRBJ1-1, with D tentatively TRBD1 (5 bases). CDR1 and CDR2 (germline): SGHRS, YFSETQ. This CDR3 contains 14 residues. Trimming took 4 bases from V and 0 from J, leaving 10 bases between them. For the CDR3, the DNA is TGCGCCAGCAGCCCAGGGTCGATGAACACTGAAGCTTTCTTT. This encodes CASSPGSMNTEAFF.

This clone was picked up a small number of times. Here the CDR3 reads CASSTQTSGRYEQFF. In nucleotides, the CDR3 is TGTGCCAGCAGCACCCAGACTAGCGGGAGATATGAGCAGTTCTTC. The chain carries TRBV7-2 and TRBJ2-1; 12 nucleotides agree with TRBD2. CDR1 SGHTA and CDR2 FQGNSA come from the germline V gene. This CDR3 is built from 15 residues. J lost 8 bases, V lost 5 bases, and 7 bases had no gene match. Full variable domain (rest looked up from reference TRBV7-2 and TRBJ2-1): GAGVSQSPSNKVTEKGKDVELRCDPISGHTALYWYRQSLGQGLEFLIYFQGNSAPDKSGLPSDRFSAERTGGSVSTLTIQRTQQEDSAVYLCASSTQTSGRYEQFFGPGTRLTVL.

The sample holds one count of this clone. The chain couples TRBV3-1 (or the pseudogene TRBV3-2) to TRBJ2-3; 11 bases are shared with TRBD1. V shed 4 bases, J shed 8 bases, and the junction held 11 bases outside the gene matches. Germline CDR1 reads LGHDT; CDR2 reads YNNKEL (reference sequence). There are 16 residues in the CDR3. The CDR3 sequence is CASSPRDRGWKGTQYF. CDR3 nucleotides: TGTGCCAGCAGCCCACGGGACAGGGGGTGGAAAGGTACGCAGTATTTT.

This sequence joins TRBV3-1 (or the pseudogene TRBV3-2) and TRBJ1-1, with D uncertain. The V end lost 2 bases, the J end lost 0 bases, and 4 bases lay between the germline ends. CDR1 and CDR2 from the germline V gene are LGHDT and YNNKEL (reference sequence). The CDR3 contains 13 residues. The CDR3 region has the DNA TGTGCCAGCAGCCAACAGTTGAACACTGAAGCTTTCTTT. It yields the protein CASSQQLNTEAFF.

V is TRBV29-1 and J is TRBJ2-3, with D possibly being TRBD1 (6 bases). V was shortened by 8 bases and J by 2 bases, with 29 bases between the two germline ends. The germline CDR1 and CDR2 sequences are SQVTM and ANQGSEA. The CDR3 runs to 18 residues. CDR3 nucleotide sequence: TGCAGCACTGAGGGCCGGGACACATTAGCCATCTTCACAGATACGCAGTATTTT. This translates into CSTEGRDTLAIFTDTQYF.

The CDR3 spells CASSPPDRMNEQFF. CDR3 bases: TGTGCCAGTAGTCCCCCCGACAGGATGAATGAGCAGTTCTTC. The rearrangement uses TRBV19 and TRBJ2-1; tentatively, D is TRBD1 (6 bases). This CDR3 comprises 14 residues. The germline gives CDR1 LNHDA, CDR2 SQIVND (reference sequence). V lost 5 bases and J 7 bases, leaving 15 bases between the germline ends.

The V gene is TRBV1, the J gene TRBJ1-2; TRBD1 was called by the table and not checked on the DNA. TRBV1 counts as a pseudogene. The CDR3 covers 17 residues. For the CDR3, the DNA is TGCACCAGCAGCCAAGATTTTCAGGGGGCTTCTAACTATGGCTACACCTTC. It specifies CTSSQDFQGASNYGYTF.

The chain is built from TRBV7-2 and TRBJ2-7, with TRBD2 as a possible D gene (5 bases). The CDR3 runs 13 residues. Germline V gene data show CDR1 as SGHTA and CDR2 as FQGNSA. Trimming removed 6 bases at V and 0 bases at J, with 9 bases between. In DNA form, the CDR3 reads TGTGCCAGCAGTTGGACTTCCTCCTACGAGCAGTACTTC. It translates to CASSWTSSYEQYF.

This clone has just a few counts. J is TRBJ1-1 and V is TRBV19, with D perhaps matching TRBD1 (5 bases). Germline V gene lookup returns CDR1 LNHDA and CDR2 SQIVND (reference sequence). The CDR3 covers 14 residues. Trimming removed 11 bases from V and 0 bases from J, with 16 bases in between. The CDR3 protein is CASKSRDLNTEAFF. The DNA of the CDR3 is TGTGCCTCCAAATCGCGGGACTTGAACACTGAAGCTTTCTTT.

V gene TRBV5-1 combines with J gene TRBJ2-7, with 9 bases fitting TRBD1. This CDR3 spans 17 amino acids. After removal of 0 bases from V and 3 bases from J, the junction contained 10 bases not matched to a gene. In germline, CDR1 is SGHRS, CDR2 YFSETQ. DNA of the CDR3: TGCGCCAGCAGCTTGGCTCTCGTCGGGACAGGGAACTACGAGCAGTACTTC. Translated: CASSLALVGTGNYEQYF.

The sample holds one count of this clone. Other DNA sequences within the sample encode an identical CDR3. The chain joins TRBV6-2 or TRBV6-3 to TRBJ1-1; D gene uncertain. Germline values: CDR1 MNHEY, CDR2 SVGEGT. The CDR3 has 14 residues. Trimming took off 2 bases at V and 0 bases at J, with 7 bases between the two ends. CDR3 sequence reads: CASSYRSMNTEAFF. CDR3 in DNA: TGTGCCAGCAGTTACCGAAGCATGAACACTGAAGCTTTCTTT.

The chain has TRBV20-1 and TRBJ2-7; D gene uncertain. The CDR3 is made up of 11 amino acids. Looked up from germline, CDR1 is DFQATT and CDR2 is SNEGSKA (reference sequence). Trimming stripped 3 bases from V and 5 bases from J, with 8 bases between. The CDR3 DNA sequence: TGCAGTGCTAGTGTTACGGACGAGCAGTACTTC. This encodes CSASVTDEQYF.

CDR3 protein: CASSMGLAGDTQYF. The CDR3 DNA reads as TGTGCCAGTAGTATGGGACTAGCAGGAGATACGCAGTATTTT. The rearrangement joins TRBV19 to TRBJ2-3; 9 bases match TRBD2. Germline-derived CDR1 and CDR2 are LNHDA and SQIVND (reference sequence). There are 14 residues in the CDR3. V shed 3 bases, J shed 5 bases, and the junction held 3 bases outside the gene matches.

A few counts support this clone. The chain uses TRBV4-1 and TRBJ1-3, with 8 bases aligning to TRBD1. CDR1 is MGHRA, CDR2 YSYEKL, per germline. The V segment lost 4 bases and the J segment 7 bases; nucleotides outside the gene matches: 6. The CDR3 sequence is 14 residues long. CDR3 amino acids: CASSPGGQTNTIYF. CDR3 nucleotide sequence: TGCGCCAGCAGCCCAGGGGGCCAGACGAACACCATATATTTT.

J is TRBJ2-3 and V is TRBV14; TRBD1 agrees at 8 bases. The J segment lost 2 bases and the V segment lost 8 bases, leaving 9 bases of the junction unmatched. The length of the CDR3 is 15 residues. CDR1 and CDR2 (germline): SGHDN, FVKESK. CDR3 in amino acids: CASRRTGSFTDTQYF. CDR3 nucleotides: TGTGCCAGCCGTCGGACAGGGTCCTTCACAGATACGCAGTATTTT. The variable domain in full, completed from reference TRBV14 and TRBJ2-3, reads EAGVTQFPSHSVIEKGQTVTLRCDPISGHDNLYWYRRVMGKEIKFLLHFVKESKQDESGMPNNRFLAERTGGTYSTLKVQPAELEDSGVYFCASRRTGSFTDTQYFGPGTRLTVL.

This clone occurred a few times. The chain's CDR3 is CASSPPGQAVQANYGYTF. In DNA form, the CDR3 reads TGTGCCAGCAGTCCTCCGGGACAGGCAGTCCAAGCTAACTATGGCTACACCTTC. The chain employs TRBV25-1 and TRBJ1-2, with TRBD1 identical over 8 bases. Germline V gene data show CDR1 as MGHDK and CDR2 as SYGVNS. This CDR3 comprises 18 residues. V lost 5 bases and J lost 0; bases outside the gene matches: 14.

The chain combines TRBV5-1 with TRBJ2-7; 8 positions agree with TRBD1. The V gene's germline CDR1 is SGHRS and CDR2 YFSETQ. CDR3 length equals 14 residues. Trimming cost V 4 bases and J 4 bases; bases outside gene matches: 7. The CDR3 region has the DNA TGCGCCAGCAGCGGCAGACAGGGGCGGTACGAGCAGTACTTC. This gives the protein CASSGRQGRYEQYF.

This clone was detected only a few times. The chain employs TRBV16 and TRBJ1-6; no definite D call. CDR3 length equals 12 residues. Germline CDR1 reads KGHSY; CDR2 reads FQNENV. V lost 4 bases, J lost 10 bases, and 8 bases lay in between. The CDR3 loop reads CASSLSYSPLHF. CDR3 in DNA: TGTGCCAGCAGCCTGTCCTACTCACCCCTCCACTTT.

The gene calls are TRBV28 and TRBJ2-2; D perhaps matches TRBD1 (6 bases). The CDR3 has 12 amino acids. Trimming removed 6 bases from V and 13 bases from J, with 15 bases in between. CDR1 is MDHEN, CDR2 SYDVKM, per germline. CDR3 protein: CASRYGGRGLFF. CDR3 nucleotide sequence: TGTGCCAGCAGATATGGGGGCAGGGGGCTGTTTTTT.

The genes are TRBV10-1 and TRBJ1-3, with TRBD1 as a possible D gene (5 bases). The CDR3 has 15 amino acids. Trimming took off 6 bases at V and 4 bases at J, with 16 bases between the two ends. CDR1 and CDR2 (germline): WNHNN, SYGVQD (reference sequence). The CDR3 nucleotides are TGCGCCAGCAGGGAGACAGCCTCGAACGGAAACACCATATATTTT. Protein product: CASRETASNGNTIYF.

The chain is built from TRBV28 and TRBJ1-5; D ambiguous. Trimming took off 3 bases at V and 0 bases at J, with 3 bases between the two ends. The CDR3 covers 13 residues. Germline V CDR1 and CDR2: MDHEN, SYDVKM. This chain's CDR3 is CASSFLSNQPQHF. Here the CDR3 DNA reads TGTGCCAGCAGTTTTCTTAGCAATCAGCCCCAGCATTTT.

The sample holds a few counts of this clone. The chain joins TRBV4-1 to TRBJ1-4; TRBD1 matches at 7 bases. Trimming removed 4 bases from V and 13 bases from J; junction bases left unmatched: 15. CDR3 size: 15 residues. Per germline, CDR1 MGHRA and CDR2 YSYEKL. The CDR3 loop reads CASSPEGQRMKGLFF. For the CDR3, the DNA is TGCGCCAGCAGCCCTGAGGGACAGAGAATGAAGGGACTGTTTTTT.